This T cell receptor (beta chain) was found in a study of post-analysis software for immune sequencing data. Overall study findings and caveats: About 5 TRBV segments (TRBV5-6, TRBV5-1 and TRBV20-1 among them) occurred more frequently in patients than in controls. Significantly decreased normalized Chao1 diversity was recorded for multiple sclerosis patients relative to controls. Co-batched samples clustered tightly together by F measure.

The TCR beta cDNA libraries carried unique molecular identifiers. Input populations of roughly 0.95 to 10 million T cells gave rise to a few hundred thousand cDNA molecules. TCRdb fed the PCR reads into MiXCR, producing one record per CDR3 protein. The sample lists 650,000 to 900,000 distinct CDR3 sequences; around 42% were seen once. As for this clonotype: Its antigen remains unidentified.

Germline V gene data show CDR1 as SEHNR and CDR2 as FQNEAQ (reference sequence). The CDR3 totals 14 residues. V was cut by 1 base and J by 13 bases, with 14 bases left in between. Material: blood. The source of this sequence is a girl between 10 and 17 years old with multiple sclerosis. This rearrangement joins TRBV7-9 to TRBJ1-6, with a tentative D call TRBD1 (5 bases). The CDR3 reads CASSLGGTAGPLHF. In DNA form, the CDR3 reads TGTGCCAGCAGCTTAGGAGGGACCGCGGGCCCCCTCCACTTT.